The entry below gives a single T cell receptor beta chain sequence along with its context. The antigen remains unidentified. The data stem from a study of OX40 agonist ivuxolimab in advanced cancers. The repertoire was sequenced with immunoSEQ multiplex PCR; TCRdb's copy has only in-frame clones and lacks some. The sample yields approximately 91,000 clones, about 90% seen once. The V gene lost 4 bases and the J gene lost 4 bases, with 7 bases spanning the gap. This CDR3 has 12 residues. Germline CDR1 SGHRS, CDR2 YFSETQ. Study observations and caveats: The work left the antigen specificity of expanded peripheral T cells undetermined.

This receptor was taken from an adult with an advanced solid tumor such as melanoma, head and neck, liver or kidney cancer. The specimen comprised CD4+ or CD8+ T cells sorted from blood, sampled in a trial of the OX40 agonist ivuxolimab. V gene TRBV5-1 combines with J gene TRBJ2-3; D uncertain. CDR3 sequence reads: CASSAWADTQYF. CDR3 nucleotides: TGCGCCAGCAGCGCATGGGCAGATACGCAGTATTTT.